These T cell receptor beta chains were read from a single sample in a study of blood T cell repertoires in COVID-19. Data came from immunoSEQ multiplex PCR; TCRdb stores just in-frame clones and leaves some out. The sample lists approximately 130,000 clones; around 83% were seen once. The sequencing input was PBMCs or T cells enriched from blood (not recorded which). The source of these receptors is a man younger than 40 who had recovered from COVID-19. CDR3s include the opening cysteine and the closing phenylalanine or tryptophan. The order of the fields is V gene, J gene, clone size, D gene, CDR3 protein, CDR3 DNA. A D gene is named only where the DNA matches it firmly. Clone size, where shown, is once, few, many, or a class for clones that have expanded.

TRBV5-6	TRBJ1-1	once	TRBD1	CASSPRQGAGSEAFF	TGTGCCAGCAGCCCCCGACAGGGGGCAGGCTCTGAAGCTTTCTTT
TRBV11-2	TRBJ1-1	-	-	CASSLAGKGKNTEAFF	TGTGCCAGCAGCTTAGCGGGTAAGGGGAAGAACACTGAAGCTTTCTTT
TRBV5-6	TRBJ1-3	once	-	CASSFQDTGNTIYF	TGTGCCAGCAGCTTTCAGGATACTGGAAACACCATATATTTT
TRBV2	TRBJ2-4	-	-	CASRAGGGAKNIQYF	TGTGCCAGCCGAGCCGGGGGTGGAGCCAAAAACATTCAGTACTTC
TRBV18	TRBJ2-5	-	-	CASSDPGKQETQYF	TGTGCCAGCTCAGACCCGGGAAAACAAGAGACCCAGTACTTC
TRBV10-3	TRBJ1-6	-	-	CAISDGSGSYNSPLHF	TGTGCCATCAGTGATGGGTCAGGCTCCTATAATTCACCCCTCCACTTT
TRBV5-6	TRBJ1-1	-	-	CASSFDSREAFF	TGTGCCAGCAGCTTTGACAGCCGTGAAGCTTTCTTT
TRBV9	TRBJ1-1	-	TRBD1	CASSYDRDTEAFF	TGTGCCAGCAGCTACGACAGGGACACTGAAGCTTTCTTT
TRBV9	TRBJ1-1	-	-	CASSVDKNTEAFF	TGTGCCAGCAGCGTTGACAAGAACACTGAAGCTTTCTTT
TRBV7-2	TRBJ1-2	few	-	CASSNNKVGYTF	TGTGCCAGCAGCAACAACAAAGTAGGCTACACCTTC
TRBV29-1	TRBJ2-1	-	TRBD1	CSVEGDRVNEQFF	TGCAGCGTTGAAGGTGACAGGGTCAATGAGCAGTTCTTC
TRBV7-6	TRBJ2-1	-	-	CASSLSGLAVNEQFF	TGTGCCAGCAGCTTAAGTGGGCTAGCAGTCAATGAGCAGTTCTTC
TRBV18	TRBJ1-5	-	-	CASSPGQNNQPQHF	TGTGCCAGCTCACCGGGGCAGAACAATCAGCCCCAGCATTTT
TRBV28	TRBJ2-3	-	-	CASTYRADTQYF	TGTGCCAGCACCTACAGGGCAGATACGCAGTATTTT
TRBV7-9	TRBJ1-1	-	-	CASSPPAERTEAFF	TGTGCCAGCAGCCCCCCGGCTGAGAGGACTGAAGCTTTCTTT
TRBV27	TRBJ2-3	-	-	CASSLRAPSSTDTQYF	TGTGCCAGCAGTTTAAGAGCTCCTTCTAGCACAGATACGCAGTATTTT
TRBV5-1	TRBJ1-4	-	-	CASSLEQGTEKLFF	TGCGCCAGCAGCTTGGAGCAGGGTACTGAAAAACTGTTTTTT
TRBV2	TRBJ2-6	-	-	CASSDGPGANVLTF	TGTGCCAGCAGTGATGGGCCCGGGGCCAACGTCCTGACTTTC
TRBV28	TRBJ1-5	-	-	CASSRPGQYSNQPQHF	TGTGCCAGCAGCCGCCCCGGACAGTATAGCAATCAGCCCCAGCATTTT
TRBV25-1	TRBJ1-2	-	TRBD1	CASSEVDRGYGYTF	TGTGCCAGCAGTGAAGTGGACAGGGGATATGGCTACACCTTC
TRBV20-1	TRBJ1-4	-	TRBD1	CSASTGGHVKLFF	TGCAGTGCTAGTACAGGGGGGCACGTAAAACTGTTTTTT
TRBV7-9	TRBJ1-1	-	-	CASSPRGLNTEAFF	TGTGCCAGCAGCCCTAGGGGGTTGAACACTGAAGCTTTCTTT
TRBV3-1/TRBV3-2	TRBJ2-3	-	TRBD2	CASSQGVQRGGLTDTQYF	TGTGCCAGCAGCCAAGGGGTCCAGCGGGGGGGCCTAACAGATACGCAGTATTTT
TRBV4-2	TRBJ2-3	-	-	CASSQGGVTLRTDTQYF	TGTGCCAGCAGCCAGGGGGGAGTGACCTTGCGCACAGATACGCAGTATTTT
TRBV30	TRBJ2-2	-	TRBD1	CARATGTGDTGELFF	TGTGCCCGGGCCACCGGGACAGGTGATACCGGGGAGCTGTTTTTT
TRBV2	TRBJ1-1	-	TRBD1	CASHLTGQIGNTEAFF	TGTGCCAGCCACCTGACAGGGCAGATTGGGAACACTGAAGCTTTCTTT
TRBV11-2	TRBJ1-1	-	-	CASSLDWGLGEAFF	TGTGCCAGCAGCTTAGACTGGGGGCTGGGTGAAGCTTTCTTT
TRBV6-5	TRBJ2-7	-	-	CASSSTEGPEQYF	TGTGCCAGCAGTTCAACGGAGGGCCCGGAGCAGTACTTC
TRBV11-1	TRBJ2-2	-	TRBD1	CASSLSDRVNTGELFF	TGTGCCAGCAGCTTGTCGGACAGGGTGAACACCGGGGAGCTGTTTTTT
TRBV1	TRBJ2-5	-	-	CTSSGLAWRPPETQYF	TGCACCAGCAGCGGACTAGCGTGGCGGCCCCCAGAGACCCAGTACTTC
TRBV27	TRBJ1-1	-	-	CASSPKDRDTEAFF	TGTGCCAGCAGTCCAAAGGACAGAGACACTGAAGCTTTCTTT
TRBV4-1	TRBJ1-1	-	-	CASSQENLSTEAFF	TGCGCCAGCAGCCAAGAAAATCTGAGCACTGAAGCTTTCTTT
TRBV9	TRBJ2-5	once	TRBD2	CASSSLAGQETQYF	TGTGCCAGCAGCTCCCTAGCGGGGCAAGAGACCCAGTACTTC
TRBV5-1	TRBJ1-1	-	TRBD1	CASSFLPMTGRNTEAFF	TGCGCCAGCAGCTTCCTCCCCATGACAGGGAGAAACACTGAAGCTTTCTTT
TRBV25-1	TRBJ1-1	-	-	CASSRSQGMNTEAFF	TGTGCCAGCAGTCGATCCCAGGGGATGAACACTGAAGCTTTCTTT
TRBV5-1	TRBJ1-1	-	-	CASSLAPQGHEAFF	TGCGCCAGCAGCTTGGCCCCGCAGGGCCATGAAGCTTTCTTT
TRBV19	TRBJ2-5	-	TRBD2	CASSPGGVPETQYF	TGTGCCAGTAGCCCCGGGGGGGTCCCAGAGACCCAGTACTTC
TRBV27	TRBJ1-6	-	TRBD1	CASSWTGVISPLHF	TGTGCCAGCAGTTGGACAGGGGTTATTTCACCCCTCCACTTT
TRBV9	TRBJ1-5	-	-	CARSWGGDQPQHF	TGTGCCCGCAGCTGGGGGGGGGATCAGCCCCAGCATTTT
TRBV7-2	TRBJ2-1	-	-	CASSLGQGYYNEQFF	TGTGCCAGCAGCTTAGGGCAGGGCTACTACAATGAGCAGTTCTTC
TRBV7-9	TRBJ1-5	-	-	CASSLGQEFPQHF	TGTGCCAGCAGCTTAGGGCAAGAATTTCCCCAGCATTTT
TRBV3-1/TRBV3-2	TRBJ1-3	few	TRBD1	CASSQGTGSGNTIYF	TGTGCCAGCAGCCAGGGGACAGGCTCTGGAAACACCATATATTTT
TRBV5-5	TRBJ1-1	-	-	CASSLGGMNTEAFF	TGTGCCAGCAGCTTGGGCGGGATGAACACTGAAGCTTTCTTT
TRBV5-5	TRBJ2-5	-	TRBD2	CASSSLLGAGISTQYF	TGTGCCAGCAGCTCCCTTTTGGGAGCGGGAATCTCGACCCAGTACTTC
TRBV3-1/TRBV3-2	TRBJ1-2	-	TRBD1	CASSQPGQGALGYTF	TGTGCCAGCAGCCAACCGGGACAGGGGGCGCTTGGCTACACCTTC
TRBV19	TRBJ1-5	few	TRBD1	CASSRQGAGQPQHF	TGTGCCAGTAGTAGACAGGGGGCTGGGCAGCCCCAGCATTTT
TRBV30	TRBJ1-2	-	TRBD1	CAWRAQQGVLYGYTF	TGTGCCTGGAGGGCGCAGCAGGGGGTTCTCTATGGCTACACCTTC
TRBV23-1	TRBJ1-2	-	TRBD1	CASSLGTGRDYGYTF	TGCGCCAGCAGCCTCGGGACAGGTCGGGACTATGGCTACACCTTC
TRBV7-9	TRBJ2-7	-	TRBD1	CASSLTGTSYDEQYF	TGTGCCAGCAGCTTGACAGGGACCTCGTACGACGAGCAGTACTTC
TRBV6-4	TRBJ2-2	-	TRBD1	CASSGQGGNTGELFF	TGTGCCAGCAGTGGACAGGGCGGGAACACCGGGGAGCTGTTTTTT
TRBV7-9	TRBJ2-5	-	TRBD1	CASSLEGRTGVGETQYF	TGTGCCAGCAGCTTAGAAGGCCGAACAGGGGTTGGGGAGACCCAGTACTTC
TRBV6-5	TRBJ1-1	-	TRBD1	CASSYSPGGSQNFF	TGTGCCAGCAGTTACTCGCCAGGGGGCAGTCAAAATTTCTTT
TRBV7-3	TRBJ2-2	many	TRBD1	CASSRQGPGTGELFF	TGTGCCAGCAGCCGACAGGGACCAGGCACCGGGGAGCTGTTTTTT
TRBV19	TRBJ2-3	-	-	CASSGLTESTDTQYF	TGTGCCAGTAGCGGACTAACAGAGAGCACAGATACGCAGTATTTT
TRBV5-1	TRBJ2-5	-	-	CASSSTGTSKETQYF	TGCGCCAGCAGCTCAACCGGGACTTCCAAAGAGACCCAGTACTTC
TRBV7-3	TRBJ2-3	-	TRBD2	CASSSLSGNPDTQYF	TGTGCCAGCAGCTCCCTTAGCGGGAACCCAGATACGCAGTATTTT
TRBV12-3/TRBV12-4	TRBJ2-2	-	-	CASSVRGELFF	TGTGCCAGCTCAGTAAGAGGGGAGCTGTTTTTT
TRBV20-1	TRBJ2-2	-	TRBD2	CSASPRRAGGVGELFF	TGCAGTGCTAGTCCCCGAAGAGCGGGAGGGGTCGGGGAGCTGTTTTTT
TRBV24-1	TRBJ2-3	-	TRBD2	CATSGDSGASTDTQYF	TGTGCCACCAGTGGCGATAGCGGGGCTAGCACAGATACGCAGTATTTT
TRBV5-4	TRBJ2-7	-	TRBD1	CASSFGTGGAEQYF	TGTGCCAGCAGCTTCGGGACAGGGGGAGCCGAGCAGTACTTC